This T cell receptor (beta chain) was recovered during a study of CD8 T cells in Susac syndrome. General study findings and limits: The study's TCR sequencing and HLA analysis covered a relatively small number of individuals, and the study acknowledged this.

Germline values: CDR1 LGHNA, CDR2 YSLEER. The CDR3 is 15 amino acids. This clonotype was seen a single time. What it binds is not known. The junction and the germline gene differ at one end; a read error may be behind it. RNA was extracted with the RNeasy kit, and a quantity of about 0.45 to 1 ug was reverse transcribed using random hexamers. It was immunoSEQ multiplex PCR that amplified TCR beta CDR3 across 54 Vbeta and 13 Jbeta. TCRdb reprocessed the immunoSEQ multiplex PCR reads via MiXCR and lists one record per CDR3 protein. The data hold roughly 140,000 distinct CDR3 sequences, with 85% to 95% observed a single time. Blood CD8+ and CD4+ T cells underwent high-throughput TCR beta sequencing.

J is TRBJ2-1 and V is TRBV4-3; 11 nucleotides align to TRBD2. This TCR derives from a human donor in good health. The sequenced material came from CD8+ T cells from PBMCs. As DNA, the CDR3 is TGCGCCAGCAGCCAGAATAGCGGGAGGGGGTATGAGCAGTCCTTC. Translating gives CASSQNSGRGYEQSF.